What follows describes a single TCR beta chain. These data come from a study of T cell changes during pregnancy in multiple sclerosis. Libraries were prepared by immunoSEQ multiplex PCR; TCRdb keeps only in-frame clonotypes and omits some of them. The top ten hold 2.3% of the sample, which has about 67,000 clones, 91% seen once. V lost 2 bases and J 4 bases, leaving 11 bases between the germline ends. This CDR3 is built from 13 residues. The germline V gene encodes CDR1 SQVTM and CDR2 ANQGSEA. The clonotype was recovered from a female donor with multiple sclerosis, enrolled in a pregnancy study. Sequencing was performed on peripheral blood, taken in the first trimester of pregnancy. The chain joins TRBV29-1 to TRBJ1-1; a possible D gene is TRBD1 (6 bases). CDR3 loop: CSVERQESTEAFF. CDR3 in DNA: TGCAGCGTTGAACGACAGGAATCCACTGAAGCTTTCTTT. Complete variable domain (other parts from reference TRBV29-1 and TRBJ1-1): SAVISQKPSRDICQRGTSLTIQCQVDSQVTMMFWYRQQPGQSLTLIATANQGSEATYESGFVIDKFPISRPNLTFSTLTVSNMSPEDSSIYLCSVERQESTEAFFGQGTRLTVV.